A selection of T cell receptor beta chains follows, all from one sample in a study of blood T cell repertoires in COVID-19. The table came from immunoSEQ multiplex PCR; TCRdb's copy has only in-frame clones and leaves some out. The sample shows fewer than 250,000 clones, roughly 80% of them seen only once. The sample consisted of peripheral blood. These receptor sequences come from a woman in her fifties or sixties with acute or convalescent COVID-19. Both conserved end residues are part of each CDR3. D genes are given only for firm matches. Some rows have no size entry. The others give once, few or many, or a class for an expanded clone.

>TRBJ1-1|.|TRBV4-1|.
TGCGCCAGCAGCCAATCCCGGACAGTCCTGAACACTGAAGCTTTCTTT
CASSQSRTVLNTEAFF
>TRBJ2-1|TRBD2|TRBV19|once
TGTGCCAGTAGCCGGGGACTAGCGGGTATCGTGGACAATGAGCAGTTCTTC
CASSRGLAGIVDNEQFF
>TRBJ1-5|.|TRBV5-5|.
TGTGCCAGCAGCTTTGGGACATTGGGCAATCAGCCCCAGCATTTT
CASSFGTLGNQPQHF
>TRBJ2-2|.|TRBV23-1|.
TGCGCCAGCAGTCAATCAATCCGGACCGGGGAGCTGTTTTTT
CASSQSIRTGELFF
>TRBJ1-2|.|TRBV11-2|.
TGTGCCAGCAGCTTTAATCAGGGTCAATATGGCTACACCTTC
CASSFNQGQYGYTF
>TRBJ1-2|TRBD1|TRBV15|.
TGTGCCACCAGCAGGGACAGGGCCGGTGGCTACACCTTC
CATSRDRAGGYTF
>TRBJ1-1|.|TRBV28|.
TGTGCCAGCAGTCCCATAGTACCTGAAGCTTTCTTT
CASSPIVPEAFF
>TRBJ2-1|.|TRBV12-3/TRBV12-4|.
TGTGCCAGCAGTTTCCAGGGAACAAATGAGCAGTTCTTC
CASSFQGTNEQFF
>TRBJ2-3|TRBD2|TRBV4-1|.
TGCGCCAGCAGCCGCTCCGGGACACCCGGACTAGCGGGAGAAGGGCGGACGCAGTATTTT
CASSRSGTPGLAGEGRTQYF
>TRBJ1-4|.|TRBV2|once
TGTGCCAGCAGTGACAGGGGCGGGTACGTTGAAAAACTGTTTTTT
CASSDRGGYVEKLFF
>TRBJ2-7|TRBD1|TRBV5-1|.
TGCGCCAGCAGCTCCGACAGGGTTCCCTACGAGCAGTACTTC
CASSSDRVPYEQYF
>TRBJ2-7|TRBD1|TRBV18|once
TGTGCCAGCTCACCAATACAGGGGATCGGCTACGAGCAGTACTTC
CASSPIQGIGYEQYF
>TRBJ2-7|.|TRBV7-2|.
TGTGCCAGCAGCTTCCTCGGGAGACCCCACGAGCAGTACTTC
CASSFLGRPHEQYF
>TRBJ2-1|TRBD1|TRBV15|.
TGTGCCACCAGCAGAGATTGGGACAGGGGAGTCGATGAGCAGTTCTTC
CATSRDWDRGVDEQFF
>TRBJ1-5|TRBD1|TRBV7-8|few
TGTGCCAGCAGCTGGAGCAGGGGACAGGGGTTTCAGCCCCAGCATTTT
CASSWSRGQGFQPQHF
>TRBJ2-1|.|TRBV7-9|few
TGTGCCAGCAGCCTACTAGATTTGGCGGGACGACACAATGAGCAGTTCTTC
CASSLLDLAGRHNEQFF
>TRBJ1-3|TRBD1|TRBV5-1|.
TGCGCCAGCAGCTCGGGACAGTCCGGAAACACCATATATTTT
CASSSGQSGNTIYF
>TRBJ1-6|.|TRBV30|few
TGTGCCTGGAGCGCGACAGGTTTGGGTTCACCCCTCCACTTT
CAWSATGLGSPLHF
>TRBJ2-6|.|TRBV5-1|many
TGCGCCAGCAGCTGGGGGGGCGGCTCTGGGGCCAACGTCCTGACTTTC
CASSWGGGSGANVLTF
>TRBJ1-1|.|TRBV30|.
TGTGCCTGGAACTACAGGGTAGACACTGAAGCTTTCTTT
CAWNYRVDTEAFF
>TRBJ2-7|.|TRBV12-3/TRBV12-4|few
TGTGCCAGCAGTTTCGGGGACTACGAGCAGTACTTC
CASSFGDYEQYF
>TRBJ2-7|.|TRBV7-2|.
TGTGCCAGCAGCTTAGCGCGGACCTACGAGCAGTACTTC
CASSLARTYEQYF
>TRBJ1-4|.|TRBV7-9|.
TGTGCCAGCAGCTCCAACAGGGCAACTAATGAAAAACTGTTTTTT
CASSSNRATNEKLFF
>TRBJ2-7|TRBD1|TRBV28|once
TGTGCCAGCAGTCCCGGGACAGAATTTCCTTACGAGCAGTACTTC
CASSPGTEFPYEQYF
>TRBJ2-2|.|TRBV11-3|.
TGTGCCAGCAGCTCCTCGCGTGTCACCGGGGAGCTGTTTTTT
CASSSSRVTGELFF
>TRBJ1-2|TRBD1|TRBV19|.
TGTGCCAGTAGTAGGGACAGGTTCTATGGCTACACCTTC
CASSRDRFYGYTF
>TRBJ1-4|TRBD1|TRBV19|.
TGTGCCAGTAGCCGGAGGGACAGCCTTGCAACTAATGAAAAACTGTTTTTT
CASSRRDSLATNEKLFF
>TRBJ1-4|.|TRBV19|.
TGTGCCAGTAGTTCGCGGACAGAGCCATATGAAAAACTGTTTTTT
CASSSRTEPYEKLFF
>TRBJ2-3|.|TRBV5-1|.
TGCGCCAGCAGCGACGGACAGCAATCAGATACGCAGTATTTT
CASSDGQQSDTQYF
>TRBJ1-1|.|TRBV12-3/TRBV12-4|.
TGTGCCAGCAGTTTCCTAACCGTCACTGAAGCTTTCTTT
CASSFLTVTEAFF
>TRBJ1-1|.|TRBV30|.
TGTGCCTGGAGTGTGGGACTTAACACTGAAGCTTTCTTT
CAWSVGLNTEAFF
>TRBJ1-1|TRBD1|TRBV10-3|.
TGTGCCATCAGTCGACAGGGCACTGAAGCTTTCTTT
CAISRQGTEAFF
>TRBJ2-1|TRBD2|TRBV10-2|.
TGCGCCAGCAGTGAGTCGGGGCGGCGGGGGGATGAGCAGTTCTTC
CASSESGRRGDEQFF
>TRBJ2-1|TRBD2|TRBV30|.
TGTGCCTGGAGTGTAACAAGGGTTCCTAGCGGGACCAATGAGCAGTTCTTC
CAWSVTRVPSGTNEQFF
>TRBJ1-1|.|TRBV6-5|.
TGTGCCAGCACCCTAAACAGGGTAGTCACTGAAGCTTTCTTT
CASTLNRVVTEAFF
>TRBJ1-5|.|TRBV7-6|few
TGTGCCAGCAGCCCCGCGAGGGGGAGCAATCAGCCCCAGCATTTT
CASSPARGSNQPQHF
>TRBJ2-1|.|TRBV11-3|.
TGTGCCAGCAGCTCCATCCTAGACCATGAGCAGTTCTTC
CASSSILDHEQFF
>TRBJ1-3|.|TRBV28|.
TGTGCCAGCAGTCCGCCCGGACACGGAAACACCATATATTTT
CASSPPGHGNTIYF
>TRBJ2-1|.|TRBV7-2|few
TGTGCCAGCAGCTTATCCACCGGGGGCAATGAGCAGTTCTTC
CASSLSTGGNEQFF
>TRBJ1-1|TRBD1|TRBV19|few
TGTGCCACTTCCCCCGGGACAGGAATTAACATGAACACTGAAGCTTTCTTT
CATSPGTGINMNTEAFF
>TRBJ2-1|TRBD2|TRBV10-1|.
TGCGCCAGCAGTGATCCTGCGACTAGCGGGAGTAATGAGCAGTTCTTC
CASSDPATSGSNEQFF
>TRBJ2-7|TRBD2|TRBV2|.
TGTGCCAGCAGGGATAGACTAGCGGGACTCTACGAGCAGTACTTC
CASRDRLAGLYEQYF
>TRBJ2-2|TRBD2|TRBV6-2/TRBV6-3|.
TGTGCCAGCAGTTATCCCACCGGGACTAGTGTGGGCTTATGGGGCACCGGGGAGCTGTTTTTT
CASSYPTGTSVGLWGTGELFF
>TRBJ2-5|.|TRBV15|.
TGTGCCACCAGCAGAGATAGCGGTCGAGAGACCCAGTACTTC
CATSRDSGRETQYF
>TRBJ1-1|.|TRBV6-2/TRBV6-3|few
TGTGCCAGCAGCCCTACAGGGAGCGGAGCTTTCTTT
CASSPTGSGAFF